Listed below are T cell receptor beta chains from one sample, sequenced in a study of Ad26.COV2.S vaccination and SARS-CoV-2 variants. Clones were sequenced by immunoSEQ multiplex PCR, and TCRdb holds only the in-frame ones, with some missing. This sample yields hundreds of thousands of clones, of which about 90% are seen a single time; about 1.5% belongs to the top ten. Sequenced here: peripheral blood, sampled in a trial of Ad26.COV2.S vaccine versus placebo. The receptors here all came from a person aged 18-60 years who received the Ad26.COV2.S COVID-19 vaccine or a placebo. Each CDR3 is given with its conserved first and last residue. Each record gives: J gene, V gene, clone size, D gene, CDR3 protein, CDR3 DNA. D genes are given only for firm matches. Clone size is not always given. Where it is, it says once, few, many or a class for expanded clones.

TRBJ1-4	TRBV19	once	TRBD1	CASSIQGQLNEKLFF	TGTGCCAGTAGTATTCAGGGACAGCTTAATGAAAAACTGTTTTTT
TRBJ2-1	TRBV25-1	.	TRBD2	CASRGLATDEQFF	TGTGCCAGCAGAGGACTAGCGACCGATGAGCAGTTCTTC
TRBJ1-4	TRBV19	.	.	CASIDRSREKLFF	TGTGCCAGTATAGACAGATCCCGGGAAAAACTGTTTTTT
TRBJ2-7	TRBV5-1	.	.	CASSLVQGGWDEQYF	TGCGCCAGCAGCTTGGTACAGGGAGGTTGGGACGAGCAGTACTTC
TRBJ1-2	TRBV30	.	.	CAWSQTQGYGYTF	TGTGCCTGGAGTCAGACTCAAGGCTATGGCTACACCTTC
TRBJ2-5	TRBV4-3	.	.	CASSQGVGTGETQYF	TGCGCCAGCAGCCAAGGTGTAGGGACCGGAGAGACCCAGTACTTC
TRBJ2-2	TRBV24-1	.	.	CATSELGGASTGELFF	TGTGCCACCAGTGAACTAGGGGGAGCATCCACCGGGGAGCTGTTTTTT
TRBJ2-7	TRBV19	.	TRBD2	CASSPSGGEQYF	TGTGCCAGTAGTCCGTCGGGGGGGGAGCAGTACTTC
TRBJ2-7	TRBV24-1	once	.	CATRRGSYEQYF	TGTGCCACCAGAAGGGGGTCATACGAGCAGTACTTC
TRBJ1-1	TRBV6-1	.	TRBD1	CASSEEGASMNTEAFF	TGTGCCAGCAGTGAGGAGGGGGCCTCCATGAACACTGAAGCTTTCTTT
TRBJ2-7	TRBV30	.	TRBD2	CAWSVFGTSGSREQYF	TGTGCCTGGAGTGTATTTGGGACTAGCGGGAGTCGCGAGCAGTACTTC
TRBJ1-1	TRBV19	.	TRBD1	CASSIVWEQGASEAFF	TGTGCCAGTAGTATAGTTTGGGAACAGGGGGCGAGTGAAGCTTTCTTT
TRBJ2-3	TRBV10-2	.	TRBD2	CATNPSGASGTQYF	TGCGCCACCAACCCTAGCGGGGCCTCTGGTACGCAGTATTTT
TRBJ1-2	TRBV27	.	.	CASSFGQNYGYTF	TGTGCCAGCAGTTTTGGACAGAACTATGGCTACACCTTC
TRBJ1-1	TRBV5-1	.	.	CASSLRRGYTEAFF	TGCGCCAGCAGCTTGCGGCGGGGATACACTGAAGCTTTCTTT
TRBJ2-5	TRBV18	.	.	CASSPPGAAETQYF	TGTGCCAGCTCACCTCCGGGAGCCGCAGAGACCCAGTACTTC
TRBJ2-7	TRBV2	.	.	CASSEGWPASYEQYF	TGTGCCAGCAGTGAAGGGTGGCCGGCTTCCTACGAGCAGTACTTC
TRBJ2-7	TRBV18	.	.	CASSPTAGLSYEQYF	TGTGCCAGCTCACCAACCGCGGGACTGTCCTACGAGCAGTACTTC
TRBJ2-5	TRBV2	once	.	CASSPQRAVQETQYF	TGTGCCAGCAGCCCGCAGAGGGCGGTCCAAGAGACCCAGTACTTC
TRBJ2-7	TRBV7-9	.	TRBD1	CASSFFGARTGSDEQYF	TGTGCCAGCAGTTTTTTCGGGGCGAGGACAGGGTCGGACGAGCAGTACTTC
TRBJ1-6	TRBV6-6	.	.	CAVRGQGLNSPLHF	TGTGCCGTACGGGGTCAGGGGCTCAATTCACCCCTCCACTTT
TRBJ2-5	TRBV6-5	.	.	CASSRTYIGQETQYF	TGTGCCAGCAGTAGGACTTACATTGGACAAGAGACCCAGTACTTC
TRBJ2-1	TRBV11-3	.	TRBD2	CASSPAGYNEQFF	TGTGCCAGCAGCCCAGCGGGGTACAATGAGCAGTTCTTC
TRBJ2-7	TRBV10-3	.	TRBD2	CAIRLSPGLAYEQYF	TGTGCCATCAGACTCTCCCCGGGACTAGCCTACGAGCAGTACTTC
TRBJ2-7	TRBV6-5	.	.	CASRLPQSYEQYF	TGTGCCAGCAGACTCCCCCAATCCTACGAGCAGTACTTC
TRBJ2-7	TRBV7-9	.	.	CASSLPGAGTPSYEQYF	TGTGCCAGCAGCTTACCCGGGGCGGGGACACCCAGCTACGAGCAGTACTTC
TRBJ1-1	TRBV5-8	.	.	CASRYRVSSTEAFF	TGTGCCAGCAGATATAGGGTTTCAAGCACTGAAGCTTTCTTT
TRBJ2-5	TRBV9	.	.	CASSVGTGPLGTQYF	TGTGCCAGCAGCGTAGGAACAGGTCCCTTAGGGACCCAGTACTTC
TRBJ2-1	TRBV19	.	TRBD1	CASSPLPYLTGHNEQFF	TGTGCCAGTAGTCCCCTACCATACTTGACAGGGCACAATGAGCAGTTCTTC
TRBJ2-2	TRBV2	.	TRBD1	CASSGGDRGQVLAGELFF	TGTGCCAGCAGTGGAGGGGACCGAGGACAGGTTTTGGCCGGGGAGCTGTTTTTT
TRBJ2-3	TRBV29-1	.	TRBD1	CSVDRVWSTDTQYF	TGCAGCGTAGACAGGGTTTGGAGCACAGATACGCAGTATTTT
TRBJ1-5	TRBV19	.	.	CASTVDRGNQPQHF	TGTGCCAGTACAGTGGATCGCGGCAATCAGCCCCAGCATTTT
TRBJ1-2	TRBV12-3/TRBV12-4	.	.	CASSKSGYGYTF	TGTGCCAGCAGTAAATCAGGGTATGGCTACACCTTC
TRBJ1-1	TRBV5-4	.	.	CASSRKGTTEGEAFF	TGTGCCAGCAGCCGCAAAGGGACGACCGAGGGTGAAGCTTTCTTT
TRBJ1-3	TRBV5-8	.	.	CASSLGQNSGNTIYF	TGTGCCAGCAGCTTGGGGCAGAACTCTGGAAACACCATATATTTT
TRBJ1-6	TRBV5-8	.	TRBD1	CASSPRTGWSPLHF	TGTGCCAGCAGCCCACGGACAGGGTGGTCACCCCTCCACTTT
TRBJ1-5	TRBV19	.	TRBD1	CASSIGDRYSNQPQHF	TGTGCCAGTAGTATTGGGGACAGATATAGCAATCAGCCCCAGCATTTT
TRBJ1-3	TRBV9	.	.	CASSVGLNGNTIYF	TGTGCCAGCAGCGTAGGACTTAATGGGAACACCATATATTTT
TRBJ2-5	TRBV3-1/TRBV3-2	.	TRBD1	CASSHPGGGKTQYF	TGTGCCAGCAGCCATCCAGGGGGCGGAAAGACCCAGTACTTC
TRBJ2-1	TRBV27	.	TRBD2	CASSRQGAGGLVSEQFF	TGTGCCAGCAGTCGGCAGGGAGCGGGAGGTTTAGTTAGTGAGCAGTTCTTC
TRBJ1-6	TRBV30	.	.	CAWSVLGGNSPLHF	TGTGCCTGGAGTGTACTCGGGGGAAATTCACCCCTCCACTTT
TRBJ2-2	TRBV19	.	.	CASIAAGELFF	TGTGCCAGTATAGCTGCCGGGGAGCTGTTTTTT
TRBJ1-5	TRBV5-4	.	.	CASSLGRGSNQPQHF	TGTGCCAGCAGCTTGGGGAGGGGGTCGAATCAGCCCCAGCATTTT
TRBJ1-2	TRBV5-5	.	.	CASSPDIYGYTF	TGTGCCAGCAGCCCAGACATCTATGGCTACACCTTC
TRBJ2-5	TRBV29-1	.	.	CSVRVETQYF	TGCAGCGTTCGCGTCGAGACCCAGTACTTC
TRBJ2-1	TRBV11-3	.	.	CASSLDSAYNEQFF	TGTGCCAGCAGCTTAGATTCGGCCTACAATGAGCAGTTCTTC
TRBJ2-2	TRBV19	.	TRBD2	CASSIRLAGGTGELFF	TGTGCCAGTAGTATTAGACTAGCGGGTGGGACCGGGGAGCTGTTTTTT
TRBJ1-6	TRBV7-2	.	.	CASSSAFHNSPLHF	TGTGCCAGCAGCTCCGCTTTTCATAATTCACCCCTCCACTTT
TRBJ1-1	TRBV30	.	.	CAWKGTPNTEAFF	TGTGCCTGGAAAGGGACACCGAACACTGAAGCTTTCTTT
TRBJ2-2	TRBV5-5	.	.	CASSYQATGELFF	TGTGCCAGCAGCTACCAGGCCACCGGGGAGCTGTTTTTT
TRBJ2-7	TRBV18	.	.	CASSRGTYEQYF	TGTGCCAGCTCGAGAGGGACCTACGAGCAGTACTTC
TRBJ2-1	TRBV6-6	.	.	CASSQLGDVRNNEQFF	TGTGCCAGCAGTCAACTCGGGGATGTAAGGAACAATGAGCAGTTCTTC
TRBJ2-3	TRBV7-9	once	TRBD2	CASSSGLAGGPRTDTQYF	TGTGCCAGCAGCTCAGGACTAGCGGGAGGGCCGAGAACAGATACGCAGTATTTT
TRBJ1-1	TRBV12-3/TRBV12-4	.	.	CASTLYAEAFF	TGTGCCAGCACGTTGTACGCTGAAGCTTTCTTT
TRBJ1-4	TRBV18	.	.	CASSPGTLEKLFF	TGTGCCAGCTCACCCGGGACACTTGAAAAACTGTTTTTT
TRBJ2-5	TRBV30	.	TRBD2	CAWSSLAGGGQETQYF	TGTGCCTGGAGTAGTCTAGCGGGGGGTGGGCAAGAGACCCAGTACTTC
TRBJ2-1	TRBV7-2	.	.	CASSLNRRTTSFNEQFF	TGTGCCAGCAGCTTAAATCGCCGGACAACCTCTTTCAATGAGCAGTTCTTC